This is a list of T cell receptor beta chains from one sample in a study of human T cells and chemical hapten exposure. TCRdb itself ran the RACE reads through MiXCR, one entry per CDR3 protein. The data hold tens of thousands of distinct CDR3 sequences, with about 6.7% observed a single time. The specimen comprised whole blood, sampled in connection with sensitization to the hapten diphenylcyclopropenone (DPC). The origin of the receptors is a woman in her 30s with alopecia areata. Some clones in this sample may be carry-over from other donors' samples. Both conserved end residues are part of each CDR3. A D gene is named only where the DNA matches it firmly. A clone size is listed for some rows: how often the clone was seen (once, few, many), or a class if it is expanded.

J gene | clone size | V gene | D gene | CDR3 protein | CDR3 DNA
TRBJ2-1 | NA | TRBV12-3/TRBV12-4 | TRBD1 | CASSAGDSAALGQFF | TGTGCCAGCAGCGCCGGGGACAGTGCCGCCTTAGGGCAGTTCTTC
TRBJ2-7 | many | TRBV5-1 | TRBD1 | CASSSTGNAYEQYF | TGCGCCAGCAGCTCGACAGGGAACGCGTACGAGCAGTACTTC
TRBJ2-4 | many | TRBV5-6 | NA | CASSWTGENIQYF | TGTGCCAGCAGCTGGACCGGGGAAAACATTCAGTACTTC
TRBJ2-6 | many | TRBV5-1 | NA | CASSSTSGANVLTF | TGCGCCAGCAGCTCTACTTCTGGGGCCAACGTCCTGACTTTC
TRBJ1-5 | many | TRBV18 | TRBD1 | CASSPTGEGQPQHF | TGTGCCAGCTCACCGACAGGGGAGGGGCAGCCCCAGCATTTT
TRBJ2-1 | NA | TRBV12-3/TRBV12-4 | TRBD2 | CASSSGLDQGNEQFF | TGTGCCAGCAGTTCGGGACTAGATCAAGGCAATGAGCAGTTCTTC
TRBJ1-1 | NA | TRBV12-3/TRBV12-4 | TRBD1 | CASSVQGRVAFF | TGTGCCAGCAGTGTACAGGGGAGAGTAGCTTTCTTT
TRBJ1-1 | many | TRBV7-3 | NA | CASSPQGTGTEAFF | TGTGCCAGCAGCCCCCAGGGTACCGGCACTGAAGCTTTCTTT
TRBJ1-5 | many | TRBV10-2 | NA | CASSDGLAKGNQPQHF | TGCGCCAGCAGTGACGGGCTAGCAAAGGGTAATCAGCCCCAGCATTTT
TRBJ1-1 | few | TRBV7-9 | NA | CASSLHGRDTEAFF | TGTGCCAGCAGCTTACATGGCAGGGACACTGAAGCTTTCTTT
TRBJ2-1 | NA | TRBV25-1 | NA | CASSELEQWGNEQFF | TGTGCCAGCAGTGAATTGGAACAGTGGGGGAATGAGCAGTTCTTC
TRBJ2-7 | many | TRBV6-1 | NA | CASRRDGFYEQYF | TGTGCCAGCCGCCGGGACGGGTTCTACGAGCAGTACTTC
TRBJ1-6 | many | TRBV6-5 | TRBD1 | CASSSTGTGESPLHF | TGTGCCAGCAGTAGCACCGGGACAGGGGAATCACCCCTCCACTTT
TRBJ2-2 | many | TRBV6-1 | NA | CASSGFGGDTGELFF | TGTGCCAGCAGTGGCTTTGGCGGGGACACCGGGGAGCTGTTTTTT